The rows below give T cell receptor beta chains drawn from one sample of a study of blood T cell repertoires in COVID-19. TCRdb's copy holds only in-frame clones and misses some; the assay was immunoSEQ multiplex PCR. The sample records about 240,000 clones, about 85% being singletons. Sequencing used peripheral blood. Receptor source: a man between 60 and 75 years old who had recovered from COVID-19. CDR3s include the opening cysteine and the closing phenylalanine or tryptophan. D genes are given only for firm matches. Clone size is stated in some rows and not others, as once, few, many or a class when expanded.

V gene	J gene	CDR3 length	D gene	clone size	CDR3 protein	CDR3 DNA
TRBV18	TRBJ2-2	18	TRBD2	-	CASSPSSGLAGATGELFF	TGTGCCAGCTCACCTTCCTCGGGACTAGCGGGGGCCACCGGGGAGCTGTTTTTT
TRBV27	TRBJ2-1	16	TRBD1	-	CASSKDRQGLVNEQFF	TGTGCCAGCAGTAAAGATAGACAGGGTTTGGTCAATGAGCAGTTCTTC
TRBV14	TRBJ2-2	15	-	-	CASSHARGGIGELFF	TGTGCCAGCAGCCACGCGAGGGGCGGGATCGGGGAGCTGTTTTTT
TRBV27	TRBJ2-3	16	TRBD2	-	CASSQFRLGGADTQYF	TGTGCCAGCAGCCAGTTCCGGCTTGGGGGGGCAGATACGCAGTATTTT
TRBV11-3	TRBJ2-5	14	TRBD2	once	CASSLVAGAETQYF	TGTGCCAGCAGCTTAGTAGCGGGGGCGGAGACCCAGTACTTC
TRBV5-8	TRBJ2-7	15	-	-	CASSLVSRGSYEQYF	TGTGCCAGCAGCTTGGTTTCTCGGGGATCCTACGAGCAGTACTTC
TRBV10-3	TRBJ2-2	17	-	-	CAISELFPGGHTGELFF	TGTGCCATCAGTGAACTCTTCCCGGGGGGCCACACCGGGGAGCTGTTTTTT
TRBV12-5	TRBJ1-6	15	-	-	CASGLPSSYNSPLHF	TGTGCTAGTGGCCTCCCGAGCTCCTATAATTCACCCCTCCACTTT
TRBV2	TRBJ2-1	15	TRBD2	-	CASSITSGGAGEQFF	TGTGCCAGCAGTATAACTAGCGGGGGGGCCGGTGAGCAGTTCTTC
TRBV5-1	TRBJ1-2	20	-	-	CASSLVRGGLNRVINYGYTF	TGCGCCAGCAGCTTGGTACGAGGGGGTCTCAACAGGGTAATTAACTATGGCTACACCTTC
TRBV9	TRBJ1-1	14	-	-	CASSVAGSGTEAFF	TGTGCCAGCAGCGTAGCGGGGTCTGGCACTGAAGCTTTCTTT
TRBV19	TRBJ1-3	12	-	few	CASSFFRGQVVF	TGTGCCAGTAGCTTTTTCCGGGGACAAGTCGTTTTT
TRBV7-2	TRBJ2-3	13	-	-	CASSLVFGDTQYF	TGTGCCAGCAGCTTAGTTTTCGGAGATACGCAGTATTTT
TRBV28	TRBJ1-4	15	TRBD1	few	CASSLKGTAGEKLFF	TGTGCCAGCAGTTTAAAGGGGACAGCGGGTGAAAAACTGTTTTTT
TRBV9	TRBJ1-2	13	TRBD1	-	CASSAGQGDGYTF	TGTGCCAGCAGCGCGGGACAGGGTGATGGCTACACCTTC